The text below deals with one T cell receptor beta chain. Its antigen is unknown. Gene names are the mouse ones. The method was immunoSEQ multiplex PCR; TCRdb's version includes in-frame clones alone and lacks a portion of them. This sample has some 700 clones, with approximately 70% found just once. The data are from a study of tissue T cells after allogeneic stem cell transplantation. Study results and limitations: Alloreactivity or antigen specificity of tissue TCRs was not determined; some clones might be host cells. Within patients, tissue anatomy strongly shaped TCR repertoire composition. Few T cell clones were shared across patients, but motif clusters showed tissue-specific shared signatures.

This sequence was found in a female BALB/c mouse in good health. MHC haplotype of the mouse line: H2-d. The source material was gut tissue.

This CDR3 is CASSDGGGTSAETLYF. CDR3 DNA, as far as it was read: TGTGCCAGCAGTGACGGGGGGGGGACTAGTGCAGAAACGCTGTAT. The rearrangement joins TRBV13-1 to TRBJ2-3; 7 positions agree with TRBD2. Read data end 1 residue before the CDR3 end; the end is taken from the germline J gene. The J segment lost 0 bases and the V segment lost 2 bases, leaving 6 bases of the junction unmatched. There are 16 residues in the CDR3. CDR1 is NSHNY and CDR2 is SYGAGN in the germline V gene.